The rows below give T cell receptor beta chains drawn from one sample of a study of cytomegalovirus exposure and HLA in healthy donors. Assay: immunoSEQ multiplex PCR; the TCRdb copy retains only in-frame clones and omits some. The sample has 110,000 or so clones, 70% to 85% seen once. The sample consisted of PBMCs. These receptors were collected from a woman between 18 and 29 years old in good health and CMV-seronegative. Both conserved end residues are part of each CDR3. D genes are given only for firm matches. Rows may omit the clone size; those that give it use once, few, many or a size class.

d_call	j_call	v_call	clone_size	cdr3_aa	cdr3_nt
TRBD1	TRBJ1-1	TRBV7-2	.	CASSSLGQGEAFF	TGTGCCAGCAGCTCCCTCGGACAGGGTGAGGCTTTCTTT
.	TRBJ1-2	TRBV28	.	CASTSRRRNYGYTF	TGTGCCAGCACCTCGAGGCGGAGGAACTATGGCTACACCTTC
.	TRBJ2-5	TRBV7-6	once	CASSSGPQETQYF	TGTGCCAGCAGCTCAGGCCCACAAGAGACCCAGTACTTC
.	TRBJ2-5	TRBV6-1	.	CASSTQGRETQYF	TGTGCCAGCAGTACACAGGGGAGGGAGACCCAGTACTTC
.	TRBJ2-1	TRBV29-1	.	CSVEDFYNEQFF	TGCAGCGTTGAGGACTTCTACAATGAGCAGTTCTTC
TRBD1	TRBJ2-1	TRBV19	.	CASSPTTQGLYNEQFF	TGTGCCAGTAGTCCGACAACACAGGGGCTCTACAATGAGCAGTTCTTC
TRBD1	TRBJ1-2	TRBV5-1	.	CASSLTGVAYGYTF	TGCGCCAGCAGCTTGACAGGGGTTGCCTATGGCTACACCTTC
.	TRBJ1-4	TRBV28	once	CASSFREKLFF	TGTGCCAGCAGTTTCCGTGAAAAACTGTTTTTT
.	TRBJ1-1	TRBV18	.	CASSGGATEAFF	TGTGCCAGCTCCGGGGGGGCCACTGAAGCTTTCTTT
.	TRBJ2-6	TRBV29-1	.	CSVWPPGANVLTF	TGCAGCGTGTGGCCGCCTGGGGCCAACGTCCTGACTTTC
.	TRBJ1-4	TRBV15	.	CATSIPVLSEKLFF	TGTGCCACCAGCATCCCCGTCTTGTCCGAAAAACTGTTTTTT
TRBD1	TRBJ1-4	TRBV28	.	CASNSNPGQGTSGGEKLFF	TGTGCCAGCAACTCGAATCCGGGACAGGGAACCTCAGGGGGGGAAAAACTGTTTTTT
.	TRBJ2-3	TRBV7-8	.	CASSAAADTQYF	TGTGCCAGCAGCGCGGCGGCAGATACGCAGTATTTT
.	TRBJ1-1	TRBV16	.	CASSQSSGNTEAFF	TGTGCCAGCAGCCAATCGTCGGGGAACACTGAAGCTTTCTTT
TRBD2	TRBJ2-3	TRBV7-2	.	CASSLTSGGSRRTDTQYF	TGTGCCAGCAGCTTGACTAGCGGGGGGTCCCGTCGCACAGATACGCAGTATTTT
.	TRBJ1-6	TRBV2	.	CASSEVGTPAPLHF	TGTGCCAGCAGTGAAGTTGGGACACCAGCACCCCTCCACTTT
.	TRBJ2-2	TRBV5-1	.	CASSPDRTNTGELFF	TGCGCCAGCAGTCCAGACAGGACGAACACCGGGGAGCTGTTTTTT
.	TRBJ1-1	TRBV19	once	CASSEARGTEAFF	TGTGCCAGTAGTGAGGCGCGGGGCACTGAAGCTTTCTTT
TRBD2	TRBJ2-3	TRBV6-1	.	CASSEVYRGGLSTDTQYF	TGTGCCAGCAGTGAAGTGTATCGGGGGGGACTAAGCACAGATACGCAGTATTTT
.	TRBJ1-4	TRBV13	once	CASRSGGGSVFF	TGTGCCAGCAGATCCGGGGGGGGCTCTGTGTTTTTT
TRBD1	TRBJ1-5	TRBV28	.	CASRVQGQGLNQPQHF	TGTGCCAGCAGAGTTCAGGGACAGGGCTTGAATCAGCCCCAGCATTTT
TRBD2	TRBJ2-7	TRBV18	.	CASSRIIAGAAYEQYF	TGTGCCAGCTCACGAATTATAGCGGGAGCGGCCTACGAGCAGTACTTC
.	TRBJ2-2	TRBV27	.	CASSSPDTNTGELFF	TGTGCCAGCAGTTCCCCGGACACAAACACCGGGGAGCTGTTTTTT
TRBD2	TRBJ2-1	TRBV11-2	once	CASSFGLAPVGNEQFF	TGTGCCAGCAGCTTCGGACTAGCCCCGGTGGGGAATGAGCAGTTCTTC